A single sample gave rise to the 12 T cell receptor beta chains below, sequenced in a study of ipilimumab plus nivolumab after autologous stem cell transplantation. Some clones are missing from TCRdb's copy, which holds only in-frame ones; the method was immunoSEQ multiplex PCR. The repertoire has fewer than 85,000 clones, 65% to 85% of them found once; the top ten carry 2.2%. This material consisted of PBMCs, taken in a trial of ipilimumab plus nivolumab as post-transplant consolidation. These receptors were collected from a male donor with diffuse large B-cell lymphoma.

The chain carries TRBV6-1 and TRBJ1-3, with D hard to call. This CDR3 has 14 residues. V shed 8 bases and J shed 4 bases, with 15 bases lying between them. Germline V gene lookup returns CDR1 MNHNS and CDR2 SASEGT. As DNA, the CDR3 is TGTGCCAGCTTTCCCGACCTTGCGGGAAACACCATATATTTT. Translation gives CASFPDLAGNTIYF.

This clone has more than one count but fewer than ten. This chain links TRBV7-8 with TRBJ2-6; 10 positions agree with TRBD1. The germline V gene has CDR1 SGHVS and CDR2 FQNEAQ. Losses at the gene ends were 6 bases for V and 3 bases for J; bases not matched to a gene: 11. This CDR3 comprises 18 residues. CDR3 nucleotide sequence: TGTGCCAGCAGACCAAGTCCCGGGACAGGGGATGGGGCCAACGTCCTGACTTTC. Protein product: CASRPSPGTGDGANVLTF.

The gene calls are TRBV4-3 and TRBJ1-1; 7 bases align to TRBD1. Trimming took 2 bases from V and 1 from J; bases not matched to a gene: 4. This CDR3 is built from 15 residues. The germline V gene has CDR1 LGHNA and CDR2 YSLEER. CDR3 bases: TGCGCCAGCAGCCAAACAGGGGTAGCGAACACTGAAGCTTTCTTT. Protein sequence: CASSQTGVANTEAFF.

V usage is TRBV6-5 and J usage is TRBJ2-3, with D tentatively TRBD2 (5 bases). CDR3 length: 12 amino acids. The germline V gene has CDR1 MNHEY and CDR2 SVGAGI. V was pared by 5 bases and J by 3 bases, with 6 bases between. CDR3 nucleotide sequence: TGTGCCAGCAGTAGCGGAACAGATACGCAGTATTTT. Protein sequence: CASSSGTDTQYF.

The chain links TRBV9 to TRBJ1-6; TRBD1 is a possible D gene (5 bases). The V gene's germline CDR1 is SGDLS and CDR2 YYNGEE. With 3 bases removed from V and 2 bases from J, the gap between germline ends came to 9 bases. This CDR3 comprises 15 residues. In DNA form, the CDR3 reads TGTGCCAGCAGCGCAGGACATGCCTATAATTCACCCCTCCACTTT. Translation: CASSAGHAYNSPLHF. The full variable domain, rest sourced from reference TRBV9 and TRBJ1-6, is DSGVTQTPKHLITATGQRVTLRCSPRSGDLSVYWYQQSLDQGLQFLIQYYNGEERAKGNILERFSAQQFPDLHSELNLSSLELGDSALYFCASSAGHAYNSPLHFGNGTRLTVT.

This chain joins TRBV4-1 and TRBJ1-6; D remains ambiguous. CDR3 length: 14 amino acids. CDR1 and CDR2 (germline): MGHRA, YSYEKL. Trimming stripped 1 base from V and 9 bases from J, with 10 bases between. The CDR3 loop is CASSQVYFASPLHF. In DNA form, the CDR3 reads TGCGCCAGCAGCCAAGTCTACTTTGCTTCACCCCTCCACTTT.

The CDR3 DNA sequence: TGTGCCAGCAGCGGTTTTAACCAGGATGAAGCTTTCTTT. Its translation: CASSGFNQDEAFF. The genes are TRBV9 and TRBJ1-1; D remains unclear. Germline V CDR1 and CDR2: SGDLS, YYNGEE. The CDR3 totals 13 residues. With 3 bases removed from V and 7 bases from J, the gap between germline ends came to 13 bases. Combining the CDR3 with reference TRBV9 and TRBJ1-1 gives the whole variable domain DSGVTQTPKHLITATGQRVTLRCSPRSGDLSVYWYQQSLDQGLQFLIQYYNGEERAKGNILERFSAQQFPDLHSELNLSSLELGDSALYFCASSGFNQDEAFFGQGTRLTVV.

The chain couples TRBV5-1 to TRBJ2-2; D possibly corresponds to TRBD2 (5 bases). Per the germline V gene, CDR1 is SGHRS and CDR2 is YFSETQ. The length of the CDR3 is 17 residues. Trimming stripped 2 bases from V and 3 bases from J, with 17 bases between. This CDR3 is CASSFIRRGKDTGELFF. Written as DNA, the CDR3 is TGCGCCAGCAGCTTCATCCGCCGGGGTAAGGACACCGGGGAGCTGTTTTTT.

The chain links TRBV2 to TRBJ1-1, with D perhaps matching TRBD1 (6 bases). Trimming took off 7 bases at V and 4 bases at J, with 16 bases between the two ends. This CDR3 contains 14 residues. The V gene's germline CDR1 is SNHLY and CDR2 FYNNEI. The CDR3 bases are TGTGCCAGCATACGGGACAATCAACCCACTGAAGCTTTCTTT. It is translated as CASIRDNQPTEAFF.

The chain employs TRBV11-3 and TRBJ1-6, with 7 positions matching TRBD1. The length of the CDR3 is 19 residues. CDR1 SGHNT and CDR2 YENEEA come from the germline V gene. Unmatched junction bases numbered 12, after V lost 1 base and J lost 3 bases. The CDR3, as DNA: TGTGCCAGCAGCTTAGCTCAGGGGGGTCCAACTGGCTATAATTCACCCCTCCACTTT. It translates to CASSLAQGGPTGYNSPLHF.

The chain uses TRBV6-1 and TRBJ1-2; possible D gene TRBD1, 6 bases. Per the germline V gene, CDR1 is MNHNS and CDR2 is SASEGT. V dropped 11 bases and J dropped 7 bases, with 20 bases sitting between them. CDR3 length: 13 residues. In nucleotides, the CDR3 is TGTGCCGCAAATATACAGGGAGGGTCTGGCTACACCTTC. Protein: CAANIQGGSGYTF.

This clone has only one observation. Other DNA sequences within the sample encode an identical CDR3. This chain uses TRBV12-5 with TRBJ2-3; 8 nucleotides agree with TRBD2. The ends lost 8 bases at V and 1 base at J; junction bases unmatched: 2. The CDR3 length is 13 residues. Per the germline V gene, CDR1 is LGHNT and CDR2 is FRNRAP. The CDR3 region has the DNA TGTGCTAGTCTGCGGGGGGGCACAGATACGCAGTATTTT. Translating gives CASLRGGTDTQYF.